A selection of T cell receptor beta chains follows, all from one sample in a study of blood T cells in healthy people across ages. A single record per CDR3 protein comes from TCRdb applying MiXCR to the 5' RACE reads. This table has 850,000 to 1,100,000 distinct CDR3 sequences, roughly two fifths appearing once. The sequencing sample was made of blood. The source of these receptors is a man aged 18 to 35 in good health. CDR3s include the opening cysteine and the closing phenylalanine or tryptophan. Each record gives: V gene, clone size, J gene, D gene, CDR3 protein, CDR3 DNA. D genes are given only for firm matches. Size tells how often a clone was seen (once, few, many) or the class of an expanded clone, and some rows leave it out.

V: TRBV9; size: -; J: TRBJ2-1; D: TRBD2; CDR3: CASSNTLTSSSSSYNEQFF; DNA: TGTGCCAGCAGCAACACTTTGACTAGCTCTTCGAGCTCCTACAATGAGCAGTTCTTC
V: TRBV24-1; size: -; J: TRBJ2-3; D: -; CDR3: CATGQGSTDTQYF; DNA: TGTGCCACCGGCCAAGGGAGCACAGATACGCAGTATTTT
V: TRBV25-1; size: many; J: TRBJ2-7; D: TRBD1; CDR3: CASSTGTGFYEQYF; DNA: TGTGCCAGCAGTACCGGGACAGGGTTCTACGAGCAGTACTTC
V: TRBV19; size: few; J: TRBJ2-1; D: -; CDR3: CASSRDGAVYSYNEQFF; DNA: TGTGCCAGTAGTAGGGACGGGGCCGTATACTCCTACAATGAGCAGTTCTTC
V: TRBV7-2; size: -; J: TRBJ2-1; D: TRBD2; CDR3: CASSLATGRAYNEQFF; DNA: TGTGCCAGCAGCTTAGCGACGGGGAGGGCCTACAATGAGCAGTTCTTC
V: TRBV7-2; size: few; J: TRBJ2-1; D: -; CDR3: CASSSSGPTRGNEQFF; DNA: TGTGCCAGCAGCTCCTCGGGACCGACGCGCGGAAATGAGCAGTTCTTC
V: TRBV6-6; size: few; J: TRBJ2-3; D: -; CDR3: CASSYSGGSRGTQYF; DNA: TGTGCCAGCAGTTACTCGGGAGGATCCCGAGGTACGCAGTATTTT
V: TRBV20-1; size: few; J: TRBJ1-4; D: -; CDR3: CSARGQGNEKLFF; DNA: TGCAGTGCGAGAGGGCAGGGGAATGAAAAACTGTTTTTT
V: TRBV5-1; size: -; J: TRBJ2-2; D: TRBD1; CDR3: CASSPSQGSNTGELFF; DNA: TGCGCCAGCAGCCCGTCACAGGGGTCGAACACCGGGGAGCTGTTTTTT
V: TRBV20-1; size: -; J: TRBJ1-1; D: -; CDR3: CSAREAGEATEAFF; DNA: TGCAGTGCTAGAGAGGCAGGAGAGGCCACTGAAGCTTTCTTT
V: TRBV2; size: few; J: TRBJ1-1; D: -; CDR3: CASMGGNTEAFF; DNA: TGTGCCAGCATGGGGGGGAACACTGAAGCTTTCTTT
V: TRBV4-2; size: -; J: TRBJ2-2; D: -; CDR3: CASSRDFMNTGELFF; DNA: TGTGCCAGCAGCCGAGACTTTATGAACACCGGGGAGCTGTTTTTT
V: TRBV20-1; size: many; J: TRBJ1-1; D: -; CDR3: CSARDWAGVETEAFF; DNA: TGCAGTGCTAGAGATTGGGCAGGGGTGGAGACTGAAGCTTTCTTT
V: TRBV29-1; size: -; J: TRBJ2-1; D: TRBD1; CDR3: CSVEIRGRIYNEQFF; DNA: TGCAGCGTTGAAATAAGGGGGCGGATTTACAATGAGCAGTTCTTC
V: TRBV4-1; size: few; J: TRBJ2-5; D: TRBD1; CDR3: CASSYGTGGPYQETQYF; DNA: TGCGCCAGCAGCTACGGGACAGGGGGTCCGTACCAAGAGACCCAGTACTTC